Following are 24 T cell receptor beta chains from one sample sequenced in a study of OX40 agonist ivuxolimab in advanced cancers. Repertoires were generated with immunoSEQ multiplex PCR, while TCRdb's copy carries only in-frame clones and drops some. The table shows around 37,000 clones, with more than 80% occurring only once. The specimen was CD4+ or CD8+ T cells sorted from blood, collected in a trial of the OX40 agonist ivuxolimab. The receptors were gathered from an adult with an advanced solid tumor such as melanoma, head and neck, liver or kidney cancer.

This chain connects TRBV7-6 to TRBJ2-7, with D unresolved. V was pared by 3 bases and J by 2 bases, with 11 bases between. Germline V gene sequence: CDR1 SGHVS, CDR2 FNYEAQ. This CDR3 has 14 amino acids. CDR3 sequence (DNA): TGTGCCAGCAGCTTTAGTCCTAAAACCTACGAGCAGTACTTC. Translating it yields CASSFSPKTYEQYF.

This clone is a singleton in its sample. V is TRBV4-2 and J is TRBJ1-2, with TRBD1 matching over 7 bases. The trim removed 5 bases at V and 6 bases at J, leaving 12 bases unmatched. Germline CDR1 reads LGHNA; CDR2 reads YNFKEQ. The CDR3 sequence is 15 residues long. For the CDR3, the DNA is TGTGCCAGCAGCGAATCCGAGACAGGGTGGGATGGCTACACCTTC. Its translation: CASSESETGWDGYTF.

This clone appeared once. V gene TRBV6-1 combines with J gene TRBJ1-5, with D perhaps matching TRBD1 (5 bases). From germline, CDR1 is MNHNS and CDR2 SASEGT. The V end lost 2 bases, the J end lost 0 bases, and 11 bases lay between the germline ends. The CDR3 is made up of 16 amino acids. The CDR3 nucleotides are TGTGCCAGCAGTGAAATGGGGGAAGGTAGCAATCAGCCCCAGCATTTT. Encoded protein: CASSEMGEGSNQPQHF.

J is TRBJ2-7 and V is TRBV30; D perhaps matches TRBD1 (6 bases). CDR1 GTSNPN and CDR2 SVGIG come from the germline V gene (reference sequence). V gave up 2 bases and J gave up 2 bases, with 19 bases separating them. This CDR3 has 16 residues. CDR3 nucleotide sequence: TGTGCCTGGAGTCCAAGAACAGGGACCCTCGCCTACGAGCAGTACTTC. Residues: CAWSPRTGTLAYEQYF.

This clone was counted once. The genes are TRBV7-6 and TRBJ1-2; D is ambiguous. V lost 5 bases and J 4 bases, leaving 11 bases between the germline ends. CDR3 size: 13 residues. In germline, CDR1 is SGHVS, CDR2 FNYEAQ. CDR3 nucleotide sequence: TGTGCCAGCAGCCCATCGGAAATCTATGGCTACACCTTC. It is translated as CASSPSEIYGYTF. The complete variable domain, with remaining parts taken from reference TRBV7-6 and TRBJ1-2, reads GAGVSQSPRYKVTKRGQDVALRCDPISGHVSLYWYRQALGQGPEFLTYFNYEAQQDKSGLPNDRFSAERPEGSISTLTIQRTEQRDSAMYRCASSPSEIYGYTFGSGTRLTVV.

The sample holds one count of this clone. This chain's CDR3 is CASSYLEGGNEQFF. The CDR3 bases are TGTGCCAGCAGTTACCTAGAAGGGGGCAATGAGCAGTTCTTC. This rearrangement joins TRBV6-6 to TRBJ2-1, with a weak D call TRBD1 (6 bases). CDR3 length: 14 residues. Trimming removed 2 bases at V and 6 bases at J, with 11 bases between. The V gene's germline CDR1 is MNHNY and CDR2 SVGAGI (reference sequence).

This chain connects TRBV19 to TRBJ1-2; D remains unclear. This CDR3 has 15 amino acids. The V gene lost 7 bases and the J gene lost 4 bases, with 19 bases spanning the gap. Germline CDR1 reads LNHDA; CDR2 reads SQIVND (reference sequence). CDR3 nucleotides: TGTGCCAGTAAGTCGGGAATTCTACACCTCTATGGCTACACCTTC. Protein product: CASKSGILHLYGYTF.

The V call is TRBV19, the J call TRBJ2-2; D perhaps matches TRBD2 (6 bases). The CDR3 is made up of 15 amino acids. Per germline, CDR1 LNHDA and CDR2 SQIVND (reference sequence). Trimming left V 6 bases short and J 1 base short, with 12 bases between. The CDR3 sequence: CASSVPEGNTGELFF. CDR3 nucleotide sequence: TGTGCCAGTAGCGTACCGGAGGGGAACACCGGGGAGCTGTTTTTT.

The chain joins TRBV4-1 to TRBJ2-5; TRBD1 aligns across 8 bases. Trimming at V came to 2 bases and at J to 8 bases, leaving 10 bases not matched to a gene. CDR3 length equals 15 residues. Germline CDR1 is MGHRA and CDR2 is YSYEKL. CDR3 amino acids: CASSQIVGTGLTQYF. The CDR3 nucleotides read TGCGCCAGCAGCCAAATCGTGGGGACAGGTCTTACCCAGTACTTC.

The CDR3 reads CASRRDRVNYGYTF. In nucleotides, the CDR3 is TGTGCCAGTAGACGGGACAGGGTTAACTATGGCTACACCTTC. This chain connects TRBV19 to TRBJ1-2; TRBD1 agrees at 9 bases. The CDR3 is made up of 14 amino acids. Germline CDR1 is LNHDA and CDR2 is SQIVND (reference sequence). V shed 6 bases and J 1 base; nucleotides not matched to a gene: 3. Full variable domain (rest looked up from reference TRBV19 and TRBJ1-2): DGGITQSPKYLFRKEGQNVTLSCEQNLNHDAMYWYRQDPGQGLRLIYYSQIVNDFQKGDIAEGYSVSREKKESFPLTVTSAQKNPTAFYLCASRRDRVNYGYTFGSGTRLTVV.

This chain joins TRBV7-9 and TRBJ2-7; D might be TRBD2 (6 bases). Trimming took off 1 base at V and 2 bases at J, with 9 bases between the two ends. CDR1 and CDR2 (germline): SEHNR, FQNEAQ (reference sequence). This CDR3 spans 14 amino acids. The CDR3 here is CASSLDGGTYEQYF. CDR3 sequence (DNA): TGTGCCAGCAGCTTAGACGGGGGAACCTACGAGCAGTACTTC. The full variable domain, rest sourced from reference TRBV7-9 and TRBJ2-7, is DTGVSQNPRHKITKRGQNVTFRCDPISEHNRLYWYRQTLGQGPEFLTYFQNEAQLEKSRLLSDRFSAERPKGSFSTLEIQRTEQGDSAMYLCASSLDGGTYEQYFGPGTRLTVT.

The chain has TRBV27 and TRBJ2-4; 9 bases align to TRBD1. Looked up from germline, CDR1 is MNHEY and CDR2 is SMNVEV (reference sequence). The CDR3 runs 14 residues. J gave up 9 bases and V 4 bases, and 7 bases lay outside the gene matches. CDR3 protein: CASSYGQGMSIQYF. DNA of the CDR3: TGTGCCAGCAGTTACGGACAGGGGATGAGCATTCAGTACTTC.

This chain uses TRBV6-4 with TRBJ2-3; D may be TRBD2 (7 bases). The CDR3 totals 16 residues. The V end was cut by 0 bases, the J end by 2 bases, with 12 bases between. The germline gives CDR1 MRHNA, CDR2 SNTAGT. The CDR3 sequence is CASSDSPGGLTDTQYF. The DNA of the CDR3 is TGTGCCAGCAGTGACTCGCCCGGGGGGCTCACAGATACGCAGTATTTT.

The V gene is TRBV18, the J gene TRBJ2-7; D unresolved. The V end lost 2 bases, the J end lost 5 bases, and 10 bases lay between the germline ends. Germline CDR1 and CDR2: KGHSH and LQKENI. The CDR3 length is 13 residues. The chain's CDR3 is CASSPGLFDEQYF. In DNA form, the CDR3 reads TGTGCCAGCTCACCAGGGCTGTTCGACGAGCAGTACTTC.

The chain combines TRBV5-1 with TRBJ1-6; 7 nucleotides agree with TRBD1. This CDR3 has 14 amino acids. CDR1 is SGHRS and CDR2 is YFSETQ in the germline V gene. V lost 4 bases to trimming and J lost 10 bases; unmatched junction nucleotides: 8. CDR3 in DNA: TGCGCCAGCAGCCCGGGCGACAGGGTCTCACCCCTCCACTTT. Its protein is CASSPGDRVSPLHF. The full variable domain, completed using reference TRBV5-1 and TRBJ1-6, is KAGVTQTPRYLIKTRGQQVTLSCSPISGHRSVSWYQQTPGQGLQFLFEYFSETQRNKGNFPGRFSGRQFSNSRSEMNVSTLELGDSALYLCASSPGDRVSPLHFGNGTRLTVT.

The V gene is TRBV28, the J gene TRBJ2-7; 7 bases fit TRBD1. V shed 5 bases, J shed 0 bases, and the junction held 10 bases outside the gene matches. The CDR3 runs 16 residues. Germline V gene sequence: CDR1 MDHEN, CDR2 SYDVKM. The CDR3 DNA is TGTGCCAGCAGTCGGGGACAGACAATATCCTCCTACGAGCAGTACTTC. Protein: CASSRGQTISSYEQYF.

V usage is TRBV27 and J usage is TRBJ2-1; 8 bases are a match to TRBD1. This CDR3 is 16 amino acids long. CDR1 MNHEY and CDR2 SMNVEV come from the germline V gene (reference sequence). V lost 6 bases, J lost 7 bases, and 14 bases stayed unmatched. The CDR3, as DNA: TGTGCCAGCAGCGACAGACCAGGGGGCGCGGGGAATGAGCAGTTCTTC. This translates into CASSDRPGGAGNEQFF.

This chain joins TRBV30 and TRBJ1-2; tentative D call: TRBD1 (6 bases). The CDR3 is made up of 13 amino acids. Per germline, CDR1 GTSNPN and CDR2 SVGIG (reference sequence). V was pared by 0 bases and J by 8 bases, with 13 bases between. Written as DNA, the CDR3 is TGTGCCTGGAGTGTACGAGGGACACCCGGCTACACCTTC. This gives the protein CAWSVRGTPGYTF. Complete variable domain (other parts from reference TRBV30 and TRBJ1-2): SQTIHQWPATLVQPVGSPLSLECTVEGTSNPNLYWYRQAAGRGLQLLFYSVGIGQISSEVPQNLSASRPQDRQFILSSKKLLLSDSGFYLCAWSVRGTPGYTFGSGTRLTVV.

The chain links TRBV11-2 to TRBJ2-5, with 7 bases that match TRBD1. V gave up 4 bases and J gave up 9 bases; unmatched junction bases: 2. The length of the CDR3 is 11 residues. The germline gives CDR1 SGHAT, CDR2 FQNNGV. The CDR3 sequence: CASSSQGPQYF. In DNA, the CDR3 is TGTGCCAGCAGCTCACAGGGGCCCCAGTACTTC.

This chain links TRBV4-3 with TRBJ1-1; D is uncertain. CDR1 is LGHNA and CDR2 is YSLEER in the germline V gene. The germline V and J ends were trimmed by 3 bases and 0 bases, with 11 bases remaining between them. CDR3 length: 15 residues. Here the CDR3 reads CASSQRGTMNTEAFF. The CDR3 bases are TGCGCCAGCAGCCAGCGGGGTACAATGAACACTGAAGCTTTCTTT.

The V and J genes are TRBV5-1 and TRBJ2-2, with D perhaps matching TRBD1 (6 bases). This CDR3 contains 14 residues. Germline-derived CDR1 and CDR2 are SGHRS and YFSETQ. V was trimmed by 3 bases and J by 5 bases, leaving 11 bases between them. The CDR3 nucleotides read TGCGCCAGCAGCTCCCGGGACACAACCGGGGAGCTGTTTTTT. Amino acid sequence: CASSSRDTTGELFF.

This chain connects TRBV14 to TRBJ2-5; D may be TRBD1 (5 bases). The J call may be wrong; the DNA end is better matched by TRBJ2-7. Germline V gene lookup returns CDR1 SGHDN and CDR2 FVKESK. This CDR3 comprises 13 residues. The CDR3 region is CASSHIGRAEQYF. The CDR3 DNA is TGTGCCAGCAGCCATATCGGCAGGGCCGAGCAGTACTTC.

V gene TRBV4-3 combines with J gene TRBJ1-6; D perhaps matches TRBD1 (5 bases). V was trimmed by 1 base and J by 9 bases, leaving 16 bases between them. Per germline, CDR1 LGHNA and CDR2 YSLEER. The CDR3 loop spans 16 amino acids. The CDR3 nucleotides read TGCGCCAGCAGCCAAGTTGGTCAGGGACGGCGTTCACCCCTCCACTTT. It specifies CASSQVGQGRRSPLHF.

This clone has just a few counts. The chain links TRBV28 to TRBJ1-6; TRBD1 matches at 7 bases. This CDR3 is 14 amino acids long. Germline loops: CDR1 MDHEN, CDR2 SYDVKM. V was clipped by 4 bases and J by 13 bases; unmatched bases: 10. CDR3 in amino acids: CASSSLPMTGPLHF. The CDR3 region has the DNA TGTGCCAGCAGTTCTCTCCCTATGACAGGGCCCCTCCACTTT.